This entry features one TCR beta chain sequence. Its antigen has not been determined. Per-base qualities were not stored, and no clone one base away is much larger. The sample comes from a study of shared clonotypes between healthy human individuals (dated by TCRdb to 2018 to 2021). The study in broad terms: A couple of women and a few men aged 18 to 49 years were included in the cohort. Each donor's leukapheresis produced roughly between roughly 0.9 and 8.9 billion PBMCs. To increase sequencing depth and limit assay-specific biases, TCR repertoire library preparation and sequencing were carried out by different laboratories using diverse techniques. For each donor, CD4 naive and CD4 memory were each given three plates, CD8 naive was given two plates, and CD8 memory was given one plate. Blood TCR repertoires of a handful of healthy adults were deeply sequenced to estimate repertoire size and the extent of clonotype sharing between individuals. Results and caveats for the whole study, not just this receptor: Higher generation probabilities were observed for clonotypes shared by all four sorted-subset donors than for non-shared clonotypes. Sampling was restricted to blood, and TCR repertoires in tissue are likely to differ from TCR repertoires in blood. Across four donors, 5% to 6% of naive CD4, 3% to 3.5% of naive CD8, approximately 2.5% of memory CD4, and under 0.45% of memory CD8 clonotypes were shared. Incomplete sequencing was indicated by rarefaction of sorted-subset datasets, despite the large sequencing depth. Because the study included a small number of donors, the genetic and exposure-history diversity represented was limited. Based on pairwise subsampling, the degree of clonotype sharing among donors was expected to be affected by sequencing depth. Larger estimated clonotype richness was generally found for naive subsets than for memory subsets.

The donors were healthy, HIV-negative adults who had no recently reported acute infections or vaccinations. Every donor was a Caucasian adult residing in Nashville, Tennessee, USA. CD4+ T cells were enriched by magnetic negative selection, after which naive cells were positively selected on CD45RA and the negative fraction was taken as the memory subset. Blood was obtained by leukapheresis, after which PBMCs were separated by Ficoll-Histopaque density gradient centrifugation and cryopreserved in liquid nitrogen vapor phase. Analytical flow cytometry was used to check the purity and quantity of each magnetically sorted T cell population. Each sorted fraction had its genomic DNA isolated and then quantified by UV absorbance on a Nanodrop 2000c. Counted from cysteine to phenylalanine, this CDR3 has 11 amino acids. Of all the DNA, just the CDR3 is kept, 33 bases in frame from base 1. A distance of 7 bases separates the germline ends of V and J, which lose 4 bases and 5 bases respectively. The germline V gene encodes CDR1 SGHRS and CDR2 YFSETQ.

TCR CDR3 regions were amplified from genomic DNA by multiplex PCR using the deep immunoSEQ assay. For each cell subset, the extracted genomic DNA was distributed evenly across all wells of several immunoSEQ 96-well plates, and each plate served as one replicate. For sorted subsets, roughly 200 ng of genomic DNA, equivalent to 25,000 to 35,000 T cell genomes, went into each replicate PCR. Purified libraries were measured with a Qubit 3.0 fluorometer, size-checked on a Bioanalyzer 2100, and measured again with the KAPA Library Quantification kit. A separate single-read 150-cycle Illumina NextSeq 550 flow cell was used to sequence each immunoSEQ 96-well plate. From the authors' description of their analysis: Because the immunoSEQ output held only junctional sequences and lacked quality scores, the filtering could not match the filtering applied to full-length reads. Sequences were annotated with PyIR, a Python wrapper for IgBLAST v1.9, using IMGT germline references to assign V/J genes and CDR3. Reads with weak V/J assignments (E-value above 1e-6), missing CDR3, stop codons, out-of-frame junctions, or ambiguous translated residues were removed. V3J clonotypes were defined by identical inferred V gene, J gene, and CDR3 amino acid sequence. To compute the percentage overlap between repertoires, the number of shared unique clonotypes was divided by the size of the smaller repertoire. RTK rarefaction, the Chao1 estimator, and Recon v2.1 estimates of unobserved clonotypes were used to assess repertoire richness. Generation probabilities for all TCRbeta clonotypes obtained by the gDNA method from several donors were computed using OLGA. TCRdb retrieved this table from immuneACCESS and kept in-frame rearrangements only. Not all clones are present; in checked studies, unresolved V genes account for under half, and no reason is known for the remainder. That table gives V, J and clone size, and the DNA gave D and trimming. In this sample the table shows more than 400,000 clones, 90% to 96% of which occur a single time. The top ten constitute 0.05% to 0.07% of the sample.

This TCR was sampled from a woman in her 30s in good health. The sequencing input was naive CD4+ T cells sorted from blood. Interpreted using the paper, the cell subset or site label stands for: CD45RA+ positively selected. The chain employs TRBV5-1 and TRBJ2-7, with the D gene uncertain. The CDR3 region has the sequence CASSPGNEQYF. The DNA sequence is as follows: TGCGCCAGCAGCCCTGGAAACGAGCAGTACTTC.